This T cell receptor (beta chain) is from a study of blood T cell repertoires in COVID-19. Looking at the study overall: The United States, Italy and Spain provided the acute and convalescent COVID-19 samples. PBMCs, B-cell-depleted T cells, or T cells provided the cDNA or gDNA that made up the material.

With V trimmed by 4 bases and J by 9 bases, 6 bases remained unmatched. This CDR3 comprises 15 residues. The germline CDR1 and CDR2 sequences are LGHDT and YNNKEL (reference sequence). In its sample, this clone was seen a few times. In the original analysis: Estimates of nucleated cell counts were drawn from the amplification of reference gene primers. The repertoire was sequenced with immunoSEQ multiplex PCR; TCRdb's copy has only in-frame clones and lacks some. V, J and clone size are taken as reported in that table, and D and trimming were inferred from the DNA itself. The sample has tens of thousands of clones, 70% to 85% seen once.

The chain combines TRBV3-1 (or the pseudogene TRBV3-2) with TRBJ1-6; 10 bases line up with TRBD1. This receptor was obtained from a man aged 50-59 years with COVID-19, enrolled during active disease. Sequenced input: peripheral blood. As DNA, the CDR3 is TGTGCCAGCAGCCTTGGGACAGGGGTGGCTTCACCCCTCCACTTT. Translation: CASSLGTGVASPLHF.